The sequence of this TCR beta chain was determined in a study of cytomegalovirus exposure and HLA in healthy donors. In the PCR, 60 Vbeta and 13 Jbeta primers were used. Produced via immunoSEQ multiplex PCR; TCRdb's table is partial and in-frame only. Among approximately 110,000 clones listed, about three quarters were seen once. The sequence was collected from a female donor in good health and CMV-seropositive. Sequencing was done on a sample of PBMCs.

The CDR3 nucleotides are TGTGCCGGAGAGAAACAGGGGTATGGCTACACCTTC. Its protein product is CAGEKQGYGYTF. The chain links TRBV28 to TRBJ1-2, with 7 bases that match TRBD1. The V gene's germline CDR1 is MDHEN and CDR2 SYDVKM. The J segment lost 5 bases and the V segment lost 11 bases, leaving 8 bases of the junction unmatched. This CDR3 spans 12 amino acids.